This T cell receptor (beta chain) was identified in a study of control samples from healthy donors and cancer patients. Germline loops: CDR1 SNHLY, CDR2 FYNNEI. The CDR3 is 15 amino acids. Trimming took off 7 bases at V and 4 bases at J, with 19 bases between the two ends. Generated by immunoSEQ multiplex PCR, the TCRdb table keeps only in-frame clones and is missing some. The sample lists 70,000 to 85,000 clones; around 84% were seen once. Sequenced material: PBMCs. J is TRBJ1-1 and V is TRBV2, with D maybe TRBD1 (5 bases). This receptor was obtained from a man in his sixties with head and neck cancer. The CDR3 reads CASTRVGWRGTEAFF. The CDR3 region has the DNA TGTGCCAGCACTAGGGTAGGGTGGAGGGGCACTGAAGCTTTCTTT.